These 15 T cell receptor beta chains share one sample of origin, sequenced in a study of OX40 agonist ivuxolimab in advanced cancers. Measured with immunoSEQ multiplex PCR; TCRdb has only the in-frame clones, and not every one. The sample holds tens of thousands of clones; around nine tenths are singletons and the top ten take around 0.45%. The sample here was CD4+ or CD8+ T cells sorted from blood, taken in a trial of the OX40 agonist ivuxolimab. All receptors come from an adult with an advanced solid tumor such as melanoma, head and neck, liver or kidney cancer.

The gene calls are TRBV28 and TRBJ1-1; D is possibly TRBD1 (5 bases). The CDR3 consists of 14 residues. The germline CDR1 and CDR2 sequences are MDHEN and SYDVKM. Trimming stripped 2 bases from V and 7 bases from J, with 14 bases between. The CDR3 spells CASSLKGRKGEAFF. The DNA of the CDR3 is TGTGCCAGCAGTTTAAAGGGGAGAAAGGGTGAAGCTTTCTTT. Complete variable domain (other parts from reference TRBV28 and TRBJ1-1): DVKVTQSSRYLVKRTGEKVFLECVQDMDHENMFWYRQDPGLGLRLIYFSYDVKMKEKGDIPEGYSVSREKKERFSLILESASTNQTSMYLCASSLKGRKGEAFFGQGTRLTVV.

The chain is built from TRBV11-1 and TRBJ2-6; no clear D. The CDR3 sequence is 17 residues long. V gave up 5 bases and J gave up 0 bases, with 14 bases separating them. CDR1 SGHAT and CDR2 FQDESV come from the germline V gene (reference sequence). The CDR3 is CASSKITRPSGANVLTF. In DNA, the CDR3 is TGTGCCAGCAGCAAAATAACCCGGCCCTCTGGGGCCAACGTCCTGACTTTC.

The chain links TRBV5-1 to TRBJ2-5; a weak D match, TRBD1 (5 bases). The CDR3 has 16 residues. V was shortened by 0 bases and J by 4 bases, with 16 bases between the two germline ends. Germline V gene data show CDR1 as SGHRS and CDR2 as YFSETQ. The CDR3 DNA reads TGCGCCAGCAGCTTGGGACCCCGCCAGGGAAGAGAGACCCAGTACTTC. Its protein product is CASSLGPRQGRETQYF. The entire variable domain, with the rest obtained from reference TRBV5-1 and TRBJ2-5, is as follows: KAGVTQTPRYLIKTRGQQVTLSCSPISGHRSVSWYQQTPGQGLQFLFEYFSETQRNKGNFPGRFSGRQFSNSRSEMNVSTLELGDSALYLCASSLGPRQGRETQYFGPGTRLLVL.

This clone was seen once. This chain connects TRBV27 to TRBJ1-5; possible D gene TRBD1, 5 bases. V lost 5 bases and J 6 bases, leaving 17 bases between the germline ends. CDR3 length equals 15 residues. Germline lookup yields CDR1 MNHEY and CDR2 SMNVEV (reference sequence). In DNA form, the CDR3 reads TGTGCCAGCAGTGAGAAGGGGTTGTATAGTCAGCCCCAGCATTTT. This codes for CASSEKGLYSQPQHF.

This clone was counted between two and nine times. The V and J genes are TRBV28 and TRBJ1-2, with D unresolved. V shed 1 base and J shed 3 bases, with 18 bases lying between them. Germline-derived CDR1 and CDR2 are MDHEN and SYDVKM. This CDR3 has 17 amino acids. In nucleotides, the CDR3 is TGTGCCAGCAGTTTATATCGGCCAGGTACATATGACTATGGCTACACCTTC. It translates to CASSLYRPGTYDYGYTF.

The genes are TRBV6-1 and TRBJ1-1; a weak D match, TRBD1 (6 bases). Trimming cost V 5 bases and J 3 bases, with 13 bases left between them. The CDR3 length is 14 residues. The germline CDR1 and CDR2 sequences are MNHNS and SASEGT. The CDR3 loop is CASSKGGRYTEAFF. CDR3 bases: TGTGCCAGCAGTAAGGGGGGCCGGTACACTGAAGCTTTCTTT.

This clone was seen more than once but under ten times. This CDR3 is CASSLGGQPQHF. Written as DNA, the CDR3 is TGTGCCAGCAGCTTAGGAGGTCAGCCCCAGCATTTT. The gene calls are TRBV7-8 and TRBJ1-5; D is unresolved. Trimming took off 1 base at V and 6 bases at J, with 4 bases between the two ends. Germline lookup yields CDR1 SGHVS and CDR2 FQNEAQ. This CDR3 is 12 amino acids long.

With respect to this clone: Compared with germline, one end of the junction differs, possibly owing to a read error. The chain combines TRBV15 with TRBJ2-5, with 7 bases identical to TRBD1. The CDR3 has 13 residues. The V gene's germline CDR1 is LNHNV and CDR2 YYDKDF (reference sequence). This CDR3 reads CATSRDRVETQYF. DNA of the CDR3: TGTGCCACCAGTAGAGACAGGGTTGAGACCCAGTACTTC.

The DNA of the CDR3 is TGTGCCAGCAGCCTAGGTTACGTTCCCACCTTC. Translating it yields CASSLGYVPTF. The rearrangement joins TRBV2 to TRBJ1-2; no firm D call. Germline CDR1 and CDR2: SNHLY and FYNNEI. This CDR3 is built from 11 residues. The V end lost 6 bases, the J end lost 13 bases, and 15 bases lay between the germline ends.

This sequence joins TRBV7-2 and TRBJ2-7; either TRBD1 or TRBD2 may fit D (7 bases each). Trimming removed 3 bases at V and 1 base at J, with 10 bases between. CDR3 length: 14 amino acids. Per the germline V gene, CDR1 is SGHTA and CDR2 is FQGNSA. DNA of the CDR3: TGTGCCAGCAGCTTCAGGGGGGGGTCCTACGAGCAGTACTTC. Translating gives CASSFRGGSYEQYF.

The chain links TRBV7-2 to TRBJ2-7, with D unclear. The length of the CDR3 is 11 residues. CDR1 and CDR2 (germline): SGHTA, FQGNSA. Trimming pared 1 base from V and 7 bases from J, leaving 5 bases between. The CDR3 sequence is CASSLGLEQYF. The CDR3 coding sequence is TGTGCCAGCAGCTTAGGCCTTGAGCAGTACTTC.

The chain is built from TRBV7-2 and TRBJ1-3; 10 bases match TRBD1. This CDR3 contains 17 residues. Germline values: CDR1 SGHTA, CDR2 FQGNSA. With V trimmed by 4 bases and J by 6 bases, 12 bases remained unmatched. The CDR3 DNA sequence: TGTGCCAGCAGCTATAGGGGGGACAGGGGCCCTTCAAACACCATATATTTT. Encoded protein: CASSYRGDRGPSNTIYF. The full variable domain, its missing parts supplied by reference TRBV7-2 and TRBJ1-3, is GAGVSQSPSNKVTEKGKDVELRCDPISGHTALYWYRQSLGQGLEFLIYFQGNSAPDKSGLPSDRFSAERTGGSVSTLTIQRTQQEDSAVYLCASSYRGDRGPSNTIYFGEGSWLTVV.

J is TRBJ1-2 and V is TRBV15, with TRBD1 identical over 11 bases. Germline CDR1 is LNHNV and CDR2 is YYDKDF (reference sequence). Trimming took 3 bases from V and 6 from J; bases not matched to a gene: 12. There are 17 residues in the CDR3. CDR3 in amino acids: CATSSPGGQGAVNGYTF. DNA of the CDR3: TGTGCCACCAGCAGCCCCGGTGGACAGGGGGCAGTAAATGGCTACACCTTC.

The chain uses TRBV7-3 and TRBJ1-5, with TRBD1 identical over 10 bases. The junction had 5 bases not matched to a gene; V was cut back by 5 bases and J by 1 base. The CDR3 contains 16 residues. Germline V gives CDR1 SGHTA, CDR2 FQGTGA. The CDR3 is CASSRQGAASNQPQHF. CDR3 nucleotide sequence: TGTGCCAGCAGCCGACAGGGGGCGGCGAGCAATCAGCCCCAGCATTTT.

This chain connects TRBV2 to TRBJ2-3, with unresolved D. Between the trimmed V and J ends, which lost 4 bases and 3 bases, there was a span of 14 bases. The germline gives CDR1 SNHLY, CDR2 FYNNEI. CDR3 length: 15 amino acids. The CDR3 DNA is TGTGCCAGCAGTGTAGGGCTCCACCGAACAGATACGCAGTATTTT. Protein: CASSVGLHRTDTQYF.